The next 25 T cell receptor beta chains were all read from a single sample in a study of CXCR3-negative and CXCR3-positive naive CD8 T cells. TRB cDNA libraries were made by UMI-labeled 5' RACE. From its re-call of the 5' RACE reads, TCRdb lists each CDR3 protein once, without DNA. The ten most abundant clones cover about 1.6% of a sample with 50,000 to 55,000 distinct CDR3 sequences. Sequencing used naive CXCR3- CD8+ T cells from blood. Sample subset: CD45RO-CCR7+CD27+CD95- naive CD8+ T cells lacking CXCR3 (TNR3-). All receptors derive from a human donor in good health. Some clones in this sample may be carry-over from other donors' samples.

The chain links TRBV15 to TRBJ2-3. The CDR3 is 14 residues long. Per the germline V gene, CDR1 is LNHNV and CDR2 is YYDKDF (reference sequence). CDR3 protein: CATSRDLTTDTQYF.

The chain is built from TRBV29-1 and TRBJ2-7. Germline V CDR1 and CDR2: SQVTM, ANQGSEA. The CDR3 sequence is 11 residues long. The CDR3 region is CSVESAYEQYF.

CDR3 in amino acids: CASSFTSGANVLTF. J is TRBJ2-6 and V is TRBV5-1. Germline V gives CDR1 SGHRS, CDR2 YFSETQ. The CDR3 has 14 residues.

This rearrangement joins TRBV15 to TRBJ2-6. CDR1 and CDR2 (germline): LNHNV, YYDKDF (reference sequence). The CDR3 covers 16 residues. CDR3 sequence reads: CATSRDSRSGANVLTF.

The chain's CDR3 is CASSQVGAEDQPQHF. The rearrangement joins TRBV4-1 to TRBJ1-5; TCRdb designates TRBD1, a call that cannot be tested without DNA. The CDR3 is 15 amino acids. Looked up from germline, CDR1 is MGHRA and CDR2 is YSYEKL.

V gene TRBV6-6 combines with J gene TRBJ2-5. The CDR3 consists of 14 residues. The V gene's germline CDR1 is MNHNY and CDR2 SVGAGI (reference sequence). CDR3 sequence: CASSYSIKLETQYF.

The chain uses TRBV12-3 or TRBV12-4 and TRBJ2-1. The CDR3 extends over 15 amino acids. The CDR3 sequence: CASSSSRGSYNEQFF.

The V and J genes are TRBV12-3 or TRBV12-4 and TRBJ1-1; lacking DNA, the TRBD1 call made by TCRdb goes unchecked. The CDR3 is 12 amino acids. CDR3 in amino acids: CASGDPGTEAFF.

This chain joins TRBV27 and TRBJ2-1; TCRdb's assignment of TRBD2 cannot be checked, as there is no DNA. This CDR3 region has 14 residues. The germline CDR1 and CDR2 sequences are MNHEY and SMNVEV (reference sequence). CDR3 sequence: CASRLAGGNNEQFF.

The chain employs TRBV14 and TRBJ2-7; the TCRdb D gene call, TRBD1, has no DNA to confirm it. The CDR3 is 16 amino acids. CDR1 is SGHDN, CDR2 FVKESK, per germline. This chain's CDR3 is CASSQEGPGSAWEQYF.

The J gene is TRBJ2-2, the V gene TRBV7-2; TCRdb reports TRBD1, a call that lacks DNA to check it against. Germline V gives CDR1 SGHTA, CDR2 FQGNSA. The CDR3 loop spans 18 amino acids. The CDR3 spells CASSLALFGANRAGELFF.

The chain has TRBV27 and TRBJ2-7; TCRdb gives TRBD1 as the D gene, but with no DNA this cannot be confirmed. The CDR3 runs to 14 residues. From germline, CDR1 is MNHEY and CDR2 SMNVEV (reference sequence). Here the CDR3 reads CASSTGGMSYEQYF.

The rearrangement joins TRBV15 to TRBJ2-3; TCRdb selects TRBD1, and the lack of DNA leaves this call unchecked. Germline assignment: CDR1 LNHNV and CDR2 YYDKDF (reference sequence). The CDR3 is 18 amino acids. CDR3 in amino acids: CAASSIAWTPGRPDTQYF.

The chain links TRBV20-1 to TRBJ1-2; TCRdb picks TRBD1, but there is no DNA to check that call. CDR3 length: 14 residues. CDR1 is DFQATT, CDR2 SNEGSKA, per germline (reference sequence). The CDR3 protein is CSARDPAGGYGYTF.

The V call is TRBV29-1, the J call TRBJ2-7; there is no DNA to check the TCRdb D call of TRBD1. The CDR3 contains 12 residues. CDR1 and CDR2 from the germline V gene are SQVTM and ANQGSEA. This chain's CDR3 is CSVPRGSGEQYF.

This chain uses TRBV28 with TRBJ2-7; TCRdb's assignment of TRBD1 cannot be checked, as there is no DNA. This CDR3 contains 14 residues. Per germline, CDR1 MDHEN and CDR2 SYDVKM. The CDR3 loop reads CAGQGVGFSSEQYF.

The J gene is TRBJ2-1, the V gene TRBV2; the D call from TCRdb, TRBD1, cannot be confirmed without DNA. The CDR3 sequence is 13 residues long. CDR1 is SNHLY and CDR2 is FYNNEI in the germline V gene. This chain's CDR3 is CASSIRENNEQFF. The whole variable domain, remainder taken from reference TRBV2 and TRBJ2-1, is EPEVTQTPSHQVTQMGQEVILRCVPISNHLYFYWYRQILGQKVEFLVSFYNNEISEKSEIFDDQFSVERPDGSNFTLKIRSTKLEDSAMYFCASSIRENNEQFFGPGTRLTVL.

The chain carries TRBV12-3 or TRBV12-4 and TRBJ1-1; TCRdb picks TRBD1, but there is no DNA to check that call. The CDR3 sequence is 14 residues long. The CDR3 spells CASSPDRAGTEAFF.

This rearrangement joins TRBV15 to TRBJ2-5; TCRdb reports TRBD1, a call that lacks DNA to check it against. The length of the CDR3 is 12 residues. From germline, CDR1 is LNHNV and CDR2 YYDKDF (reference sequence). The CDR3: CATSIGTAIQYF.

The J gene is TRBJ2-1, the V gene TRBV9. This CDR3 spans 15 amino acids. Looked up from germline, CDR1 is SGDLS and CDR2 is YYNGEE. CDR3: CASSVGWTPYNEQFF.

This CDR3 is CASSPAVYEQYF. V gene TRBV7-9 combines with J gene TRBJ2-7. The CDR3 has 12 residues. Germline V CDR1 and CDR2: SEHNR, FQNEAQ (reference sequence).

J is TRBJ2-1 and V is TRBV5-1; the D gene TCRdb calls, TRBD2, cannot be checked with no DNA. The CDR3 totals 15 residues. Germline V CDR1 and CDR2: SGHRS, YFSETQ. The CDR3 sequence is CASRAGTSGRNEQFF.

Here the CDR3 reads CASREGYEQYF. This chain connects TRBV5-1 to TRBJ2-7; TCRdb's D call, TRBD2, is unchecked because there is no DNA. Germline V gene sequence: CDR1 SGHRS, CDR2 YFSETQ. The CDR3 is made up of 11 amino acids.

The chain links TRBV12-3 or TRBV12-4 to TRBJ1-1. This CDR3 contains 13 residues. The CDR3 is CASSQTANTEAFF.

The rearrangement joins TRBV7-9 to TRBJ2-7; absent DNA, TCRdb's TRBD1 call cannot be checked. The CDR3 runs 15 residues. Germline V gene lookup returns CDR1 SEHNR and CDR2 FQNEAQ (reference sequence). The CDR3 sequence: CASSHPGHVSYEQYF.